The entry below describes one TCR beta chain. This specimen belongs to a study of blood T cell repertoires in COVID-19. As for the study in general: The United States, Italy and Spain were the sources of the acute and convalescent COVID-19 samples. T cells, B-cell-depleted T cells, or PBMCs provided the cDNA or gDNA that served as material.

Germline-derived CDR1 and CDR2 are MNHEY and SVGAGI. V was cut by 2 bases and J by 4 bases, with 14 bases left in between. There are 15 residues in the CDR3. Profiling relied on immunoSEQ multiplex PCR, and the TCRdb table lists in-frame clones only, not all of them. The data show 200,000 to 300,000 clones, over 65% seen once. Sequencing input: peripheral blood. This clonotype was sampled from a woman older than 75 with acute or convalescent COVID-19. The gene calls are TRBV6-5 and TRBJ1-2, with no clear D. CDR3 region: CASSYGTQGGYGYTF. In nucleotides, the CDR3 is TGTGCCAGCAGTTACGGAACACAAGGAGGCTATGGCTACACCTTC.